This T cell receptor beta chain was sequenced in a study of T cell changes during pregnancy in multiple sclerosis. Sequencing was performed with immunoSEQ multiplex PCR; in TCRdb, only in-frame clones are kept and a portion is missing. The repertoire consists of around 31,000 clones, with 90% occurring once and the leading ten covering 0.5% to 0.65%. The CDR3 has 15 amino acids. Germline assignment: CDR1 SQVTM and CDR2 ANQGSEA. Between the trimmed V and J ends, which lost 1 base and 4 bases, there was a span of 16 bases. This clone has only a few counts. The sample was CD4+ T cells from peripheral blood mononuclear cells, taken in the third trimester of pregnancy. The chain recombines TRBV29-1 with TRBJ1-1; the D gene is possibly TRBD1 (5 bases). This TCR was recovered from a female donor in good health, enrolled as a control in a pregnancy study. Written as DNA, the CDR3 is TGCAGCGTTGAAGGGGGGGGAGGGAGGGGCACTGAAGCTTTCTTT. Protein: CSVEGGGGRGTEAFF.